Following are 23 T cell receptor beta chains from one sample sequenced in a study of blood T cell repertoires in COVID-19. The protocol was immunoSEQ multiplex PCR, while the TCRdb copy is restricted to in-frame clones and leaves out a portion. The sample lists about 430,000 clones, roughly 84% occurring once. Sequenced sample: PBMCs or T cells enriched from blood (not recorded which). The receptors stem from a woman aged 18-29 years who had been exposed to COVID-19.

The chain carries TRBV5-1 and TRBJ2-3, with TRBD2 matching over 10 bases. The V and J ends lost 0 bases and 4 bases, in that order; junction bases with no gene match: 5. CDR1 is SGHRS and CDR2 is YFSETQ in the germline V gene. CDR3 length: 16 residues. CDR3 DNA: TGCGCCAGCAGCTTGGTACTAGCGGGGTCCGCAGATACGCAGTATTTT. This sequence encodes CASSLVLAGSADTQYF.

The J gene is TRBJ2-2, the V gene TRBV9; the D gene is possibly TRBD2 (5 bases). V was pared by 5 bases and J by 3 bases, with 8 bases between. The CDR3 loop spans 13 amino acids. Germline assignment: CDR1 SGDLS and CDR2 YYNGEE. CDR3 amino acids: CASSGLDTGELFF. CDR3 DNA sequence: TGTGCCAGCAGTGGACTGGACACCGGGGAGCTGTTTTTT.

Worth noting for this clone: The sample holds other DNA sequences that translate to the same CDR3. The chain uses TRBV27 and TRBJ2-1; TRBD2 agrees at 7 bases. This CDR3 is 14 amino acids long. Looked up from germline, CDR1 is MNHEY and CDR2 is SMNVEV (reference sequence). The ends lost 5 bases at V and 5 bases at J; junction bases unmatched: 6. The CDR3 DNA reads TGTGCCAGCAGTCCCGGGACTACTAACAATGAGCAGTTCTTC. Translating gives CASSPGTTNNEQFF.

The gene calls are TRBV7-3 and TRBJ2-1, with D possibly matching TRBD2 (6 bases). Deletions cut 3 bases from V and 9 bases from J, with 9 bases between. CDR1 SGHTA and CDR2 FQGTGA come from the germline V gene. The CDR3 is made up of 12 amino acids. The CDR3 is CASSLGGFEQFF. The CDR3 DNA reads TGTGCCAGCAGCTTGGGGGGATTTGAGCAGTTCTTC.

The chain carries TRBV7-6 and TRBJ2-1; a possible D gene is TRBD2 (6 bases). The V end lost 0 bases, the J end lost 2 bases, and 14 bases lay between the germline ends. Germline CDR1 SGHVS, CDR2 FNYEAQ. The CDR3 consists of 17 residues. This chain's CDR3 is CASSLAVVRTTYNEQFF. The CDR3 nucleotides are TGTGCCAGCAGCTTAGCGGTCGTCAGGACTACCTACAATGAGCAGTTCTTC. Supplemented by reference TRBV7-6 and TRBJ2-1, the full variable domain reads GAGVSQSPRYKVTKRGQDVALRCDPISGHVSLYWYRQALGQGPEFLTYFNYEAQQDKSGLPNDRFSAERPEGSISTLTIQRTEQRDSAMYRCASSLAVVRTTYNEQFFGPGTRLTVL.

J is TRBJ2-7 and V is TRBV19; perhaps TRBD1 as D (6 bases). Germline CDR1 is LNHDA and CDR2 is SQIVND (reference sequence). V lost 6 bases to trimming and J lost 3 bases, with 15 bases between them. The CDR3 length is 14 residues. The CDR3 DNA reads TGTGCCAGTAGCGACCGCGCCAGGGGCTACGAGCAGTACTTC. Amino acid sequence: CASSDRARGYEQYF.

This clone has more than one count but fewer than ten. This rearrangement joins TRBV4-2 to TRBJ1-2; D perhaps matches TRBD1 (5 bases). V was pared by 0 bases and J by 5 bases, with 13 bases between. Germline V gene lookup returns CDR1 LGHNA and CDR2 YNFKEQ. The CDR3 is 15 amino acids. In DNA, the CDR3 is TGTGCCAGCAGCCAAGATCTTGCGGGGACTTATGGCTACACCTTC. This codes for CASSQDLAGTYGYTF.

The chain employs TRBV28 and TRBJ1-3; 12 nucleotides match TRBD1. The CDR3 has 16 amino acids. Germline trimming cut 3 bases from V and 4 bases from J; bases unmatched to any gene: 4. Germline loops: CDR1 MDHEN, CDR2 SYDVKM. CDR3 in DNA: TGTGCCAGCAGTTTTAGCGGGACAGGGGGCGGAAACACCATATATTTT. Translation gives CASSFSGTGGGNTIYF.

The J gene is TRBJ1-2, the V gene TRBV28; TRBD1 agrees at 8 bases. This CDR3 is built from 15 residues. J gave up 1 base and V 3 bases, and 4 bases lay outside the gene matches. Germline CDR1 MDHEN, CDR2 SYDVKM. The CDR3 DNA follows: TGTGCCAGCAGTTTTGGGACAGGTGATAACTATGGCTACACCTTC. This gives the protein CASSFGTGDNYGYTF.

This chain connects TRBV7-2 to TRBJ2-7, with 9 bases identical to TRBD2. Germline V gene sequence: CDR1 SGHTA, CDR2 FQGNSA. The CDR3 is made up of 14 amino acids. J gave up 1 base and V 5 bases, and 3 bases lay outside the gene matches. Here the CDR3 reads CASSGLAISYEQYF. DNA of the CDR3: TGTGCCAGCAGCGGACTAGCGATATCCTACGAGCAGTACTTC.

The count of this clone is one. V is TRBV3-1 (or the pseudogene TRBV3-2) and J is TRBJ2-3; 8 bases align to TRBD2. V lost 4 bases to trimming and J lost 2 bases; unmatched junction nucleotides: 8. The CDR3 runs to 16 residues. The V gene's germline CDR1 is LGHDT and CDR2 YNNKEL (reference sequence). The CDR3 nucleotides read TGTGCCAGCAGCCCCCAGGCGGGACTAGACACAGATACGCAGTATTTT. Protein: CASSPQAGLDTDTQYF.

This chain uses TRBV30 with TRBJ2-5; TRBD2 agrees at 7 bases. The CDR3 length is 17 residues. Germline CDR1 reads GTSNPN; CDR2 reads SVGIG (reference sequence). With 2 bases clipped from V and 2 bases from J, the junction kept 14 bases outside the gene matches. This CDR3 reads CAWSLSWRRTRQETQYF. The CDR3, as DNA: TGTGCCTGGAGTCTCAGCTGGCGAAGGACTAGGCAAGAGACCCAGTACTTC.

This sequence joins TRBV7-6 and TRBJ1-2; 7 positions agree with TRBD1. The CDR3 runs to 15 residues. The V segment lost 5 bases and the J segment 0 bases; nucleotides outside the gene matches: 6. The germline V gene encodes CDR1 SGHVS and CDR2 FNYEAQ. CDR3 in amino acids: CASSAGTVTNYGYTF. The CDR3 DNA reads TGTGCCAGCAGCGCCGGGACAGTTACTAACTATGGCTACACCTTC.

The table lists this clone with a few counts. This chain connects TRBV21-1 to TRBJ1-2. TRBV21-1 is recorded as a pseudogene. The CDR3 consists of 13 residues. In DNA, the CDR3 is TGTGCCAGCAGCAGCGATCTTAACTATGGCTACACCTTC. Translated: CASSSDLNYGYTF.

V and J are TRBV25-1 and TRBJ2-3, with TRBD2 matching 12 bases. CDR1 MGHDK and CDR2 SYGVNS come from the germline V gene. V lost 4 bases and J lost 0; bases outside the gene matches: 5. This CDR3 region has 17 residues. The CDR3 is CASSGGTSGPSTDTQYF. The CDR3 DNA reads TGTGCCAGCAGTGGAGGGACTAGCGGGCCGAGCACAGATACGCAGTATTTT.

The V gene is TRBV7-9, the J gene TRBJ1-2; 7 bases are a match to TRBD1. V lost 5 bases and J lost 8; bases outside the gene matches: 5. CDR1 and CDR2 from the germline V gene are SEHNR and FQNEAQ (reference sequence). The length of the CDR3 is 12 residues. The CDR3 nucleotides read TGTGCCAGCAGCCGACAGGGACGGGGCTACACCTTC. Amino acids: CASSRQGRGYTF.

The chain has TRBV28 and TRBJ1-5, with TRBD1 matching over 9 bases. The junction had 9 bases not matched to a gene; V was cut back by 4 bases and J by 8 bases. Germline CDR1 is MDHEN and CDR2 is SYDVKM. The length of the CDR3 is 15 residues. CDR3 coding DNA: TGTGCCAGCAGTTCCGGACAGGGGAGGGTGGAGCCCCAGCATTTT. Translated, it gives CASSSGQGRVEPQHF.

V usage is TRBV9 and J usage is TRBJ1-6, with 10 bases fitting TRBD1. The CDR3 is 15 residues long. The germline CDR1 and CDR2 sequences are SGDLS and YYNGEE. V was clipped by 3 bases and J by 6 bases; unmatched bases: 3. The CDR3 loop is CASSGTGGFNSPLHF. The CDR3 region has the DNA TGTGCCAGCAGCGGGACAGGGGGTTTTAATTCACCCCTCCACTTT.

The chain employs TRBV2 and TRBJ1-1; D is possibly TRBD1 (5 bases). The germline V gene encodes CDR1 SNHLY and CDR2 FYNNEI. Trimming took off 7 bases at V and 3 bases at J, with 12 bases between the two ends. CDR3 length: 13 amino acids. The CDR3 DNA reads as TGTGCCAGCACCCTGGAGGGGTACACTGAAGCTTTCTTT. Protein: CASTLEGYTEAFF. The variable domain in full, completed from reference TRBV2 and TRBJ1-1, reads EPEVTQTPSHQVTQMGQEVILRCVPISNHLYFYWYRQILGQKVEFLVSFYNNEISEKSEIFDDQFSVERPDGSNFTLKIRSTKLEDSAMYFCASTLEGYTEAFFGQGTRLTVV.

V and J are TRBV28 and TRBJ1-3; 7 bases match TRBD1. The CDR3 consists of 12 residues. J was trimmed by 5 bases and V by 10 bases; bases with no gene match: 5. Per the germline V gene, CDR1 is MDHEN and CDR2 is SYDVKM. CDR3 residues: CATGTDRNTIYF. The CDR3, as DNA: TGTGCCACCGGGACAGACCGAAACACCATATATTTT.

The V gene is TRBV11-2, the J gene TRBJ2-6; D is uncertain. CDR1 is SGHAT and CDR2 is FQNNGV in the germline V gene. The CDR3 contains 15 residues. The V end lost 3 bases, the J end lost 0 bases, and 6 bases lay between the germline ends. CDR3 loop: CASSFYFSGANVLTF. The CDR3 DNA reads as TGTGCCAGCAGCTTCTATTTCTCTGGGGCCAACGTCCTGACTTTC.

The chain joins TRBV7-2 to TRBJ2-2; D unresolved. The ends were cut back, 6 bases at V and 0 bases at J, with 11 bases in the middle. This CDR3 region has 15 residues. Germline loops: CDR1 SGHTA, CDR2 FQGNSA. CDR3 amino acids: CASRPTAANTGELFF. Written as DNA, the CDR3 is TGTGCCAGCAGGCCTACCGCGGCGAACACCGGGGAGCTGTTTTTT.

The chain employs TRBV7-2 and TRBJ1-5; 7 bases fit TRBD1. Germline V gene sequence: CDR1 SGHTA, CDR2 FQGNSA. The junction had 7 bases not matched to a gene; V was cut back by 1 base and J by 1 base. This CDR3 region has 17 residues. The chain's CDR3 is CASSLVQGKSSNQPQHF. In DNA form, the CDR3 reads TGTGCCAGCAGCTTAGTACAGGGGAAATCGAGCAATCAGCCCCAGCATTTT.